This T cell receptor beta chain was identified during a study of post-analysis software for immune sequencing data. Study-level information: Some patients lacked subtype; others had relapsing-remitting, secondary progressive or progressive-relapsing disease.

Included in the TCR beta cDNA libraries were unique molecular identifiers. TCRdb fed the PCR reads into MiXCR, producing one record per CDR3 protein. The sample includes 380,000 or so distinct CDR3 sequences, less than 40% seen only once; the top ten take about an eighth. The source is a girl under 18 with multiple sclerosis. Sample: blood.

This chain's CDR3 is CATSRDGPSYEQYF. The CDR3 region has the DNA TGTGCCACCAGCAGGGACGGTCCGTCCTACGAGCAGTACTTC. This chain joins TRBV15 and TRBJ2-7; D call uncertain. V lost 3 bases to trimming and J lost 1 base, with 10 bases between them. CDR1 and CDR2 from the germline V gene are LNHNV and YYDKDF (reference sequence). This CDR3 has 14 amino acids.